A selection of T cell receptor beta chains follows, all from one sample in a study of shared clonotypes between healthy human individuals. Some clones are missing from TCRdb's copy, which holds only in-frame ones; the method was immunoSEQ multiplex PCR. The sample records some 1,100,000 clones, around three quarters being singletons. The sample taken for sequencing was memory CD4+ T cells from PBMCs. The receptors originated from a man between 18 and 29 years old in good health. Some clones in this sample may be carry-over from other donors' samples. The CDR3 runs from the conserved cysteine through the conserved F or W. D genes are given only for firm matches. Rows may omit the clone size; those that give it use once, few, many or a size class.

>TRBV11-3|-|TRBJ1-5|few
CASSPRREGHEGNQPQHF
TGTGCCAGCAGCCCACGGCGGGAGGGTCATGAGGGCAATCAGCCCCAGCATTTT
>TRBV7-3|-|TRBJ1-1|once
CASSLRRGRSNTEAFF
TGTGCCAGCAGCTTGAGGCGGGGCAGGTCCAACACTGAAGCTTTCTTT
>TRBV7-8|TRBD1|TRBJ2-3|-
CASSPEGTGVADTQYF
TGTGCCAGCAGCCCCGAAGGGACAGGGGTCGCAGATACGCAGTATTTT
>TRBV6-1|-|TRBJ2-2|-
CASSERAQTGTGELFF
TGTGCCAGCAGTGAAAGGGCCCAAACGGGCACCGGGGAGCTGTTTTTT
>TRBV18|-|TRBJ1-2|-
CASSVLEGPYGYTF
TGTGCCAGCTCCGTCTTAGAGGGGCCCTATGGCTACACCTTC
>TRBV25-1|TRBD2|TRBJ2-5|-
CASSPRTSGREETQYF
TGTGCCAGCAGTCCCCGGACTAGCGGGAGGGAAGAGACCCAGTACTTC
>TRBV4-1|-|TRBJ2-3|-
CASRPYSSVGDTQYF
TGCGCCAGCAGACCCTACTCTAGCGTTGGGGATACGCAGTATTTT
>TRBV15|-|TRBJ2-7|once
CATSREPGRSYEQYF
TGTGCCACCAGCAGAGAACCAGGGAGGTCCTACGAGCAGTACTTC
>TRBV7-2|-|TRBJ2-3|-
CASTPVAVTDTQYF
TGTGCCAGCACCCCGGTAGCGGTGACAGATACGCAGTATTTT
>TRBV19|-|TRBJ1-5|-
CASTIGLSNQPQHF
TGTGCCAGTACCATCGGGTTGAGCAATCAGCCCCAGCATTTT
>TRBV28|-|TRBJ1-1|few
CASSRGDGMNTEAFF
TGTGCCAGCAGCCGGGGAGACGGAATGAACACTGAAGCTTTCTTT
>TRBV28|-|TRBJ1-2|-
CASSVGIYGYTF
TGTGCCAGCAGTGTAGGGATCTATGGCTACACCTTC
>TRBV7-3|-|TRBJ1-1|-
CASSFGIGGNTEAFF
TGTGCCAGTTCCTTCGGTATCGGGGGGAACACTGAAGCTTTCTTT
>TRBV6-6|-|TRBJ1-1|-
CASSYRGAAEAFF
TGTGCCAGCAGTTACAGGGGGGCCGCTGAAGCTTTCTTT
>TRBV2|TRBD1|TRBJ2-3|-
CASRAGTGNTDTQYF
TGTGCCAGCAGAGCCGGGACAGGGAACACAGATACGCAGTATTTT
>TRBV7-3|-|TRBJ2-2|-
CASSRTGTYTGELFF
TGTGCCAGCAGCCGCACCGGGACCTACACCGGGGAGCTGTTTTTT
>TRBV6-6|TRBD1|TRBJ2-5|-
CASGTGTGETQYF
TGTGCCAGCGGCACCGGGACAGGAGAGACCCAGTACTTC
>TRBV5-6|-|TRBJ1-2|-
CASSRGSGRNYGYTF
TGTGCCAGCAGCCGAGGGTCGGGACGGAACTATGGCTACACCTTC
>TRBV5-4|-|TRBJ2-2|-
CASSPTDGRRTGGELFF
TGTGCCAGCAGCCCAACGGACGGGCGCCGCACCGGGGGGGAGCTGTTTTTT
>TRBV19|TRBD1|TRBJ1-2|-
CASSISGTGKEVKGYTF
TGTGCCAGTAGTATATCCGGGACAGGAAAGGAGGTCAAAGGCTACACCTTC
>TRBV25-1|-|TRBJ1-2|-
CASTETGYGYTF
TGTGCCAGCACCGAAACCGGGTATGGCTACACCTTC
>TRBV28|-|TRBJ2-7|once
CASNQDPYEQYF
TGTGCCAGCAACCAGGATCCCTACGAGCAGTACTTC
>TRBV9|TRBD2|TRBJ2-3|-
CASSVSTSGTDTQYF
TGTGCCAGCAGCGTCTCAACTAGCGGCACAGATACGCAGTATTTT
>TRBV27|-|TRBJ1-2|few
CASSPYPQLGHYGYTF
TGTGCCAGCAGTCCATATCCACAGTTGGGTCACTATGGCTACACCTTC
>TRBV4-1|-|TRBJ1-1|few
CASSQGRQGPMNTEAFF
TGCGCCAGCAGCCAAGGACGACAAGGGCCGATGAACACTGAAGCTTTCTTT
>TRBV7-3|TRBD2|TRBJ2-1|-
CASSLGTSGSATFF
TGTGCCAGCAGCCTAGGGACTAGCGGGAGTGCCACGTTCTTC
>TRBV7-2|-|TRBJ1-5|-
CASSSRTPYSNQPQHF
TGTGCCAGCAGCTCCCGGACACCATATAGCAATCAGCCCCAGCATTTT
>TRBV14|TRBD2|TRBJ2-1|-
CASSQGLAGGPFLYNEQFF
TGTGCCAGCAGCCAAGGGTTAGCGGGAGGGCCCTTCCTGTACAATGAGCAGTTCTTC
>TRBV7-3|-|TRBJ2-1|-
CASSLRPDSYNEQFF
TGTGCCAGCAGCTTAAGACCCGACTCCTACAATGAGCAGTTCTTC
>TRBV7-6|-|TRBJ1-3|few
CASSEGPGSGNTIYF
TGTGCCAGCAGTGAAGGGCCGGGGTCTGGAAACACCATATATTTT
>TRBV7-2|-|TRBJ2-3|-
CASSSEGTDTQYF
TGTGCCAGCAGCTCGGAAGGCACAGATACGCAGTATTTT
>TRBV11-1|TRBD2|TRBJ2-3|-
CASSLRTAGGGVDTQYF
TGTGCCAGCAGCTTAAGAACAGCGGGAGGGGGAGTGGATACGCAGTATTTT
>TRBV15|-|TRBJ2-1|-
CATGGLLAEQFF
TGTGCCACCGGCGGACTGCTTGCGGAGCAGTTCTTC
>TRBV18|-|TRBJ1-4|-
CASSQQIDEKLFF
TGTGCCAGCTCACAACAGATTGACGAAAAACTGTTTTTT
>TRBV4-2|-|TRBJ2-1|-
CASSQNRVNEQFF
TGTGCCAGCAGCCAGAACAGGGTTAATGAGCAGTTCTTC